This T cell receptor (beta chain) was identified in a study of immune cell composition in non-small cell lung cancer. Study results and caveats: Squamous lung tumours showed higher top 10 clone scores and clonality than adenocarcinomas. Around 80% of squamous and under 35% of adenocarcinoma cases had tumour-associated clones >0.5%.

Genomic DNA came from frozen unsorted single-cell suspensions. The assay was immunoSEQ multiplex PCR, and TCRdb's table has in-frame clones only and misses some. This sample has some 9,100 clones, with approximately 74% found just once. There are a few counts of this clone. Its specificity is unknown. The ends lost 4 bases at V and 5 bases at J; junction bases unmatched: 10. Germline V lookup: CDR1 SGHRS, CDR2 YFSETQ. The CDR3 loop spans 16 amino acids. What was sequenced was lung tumor tissue. V gene TRBV5-1 combines with J gene TRBJ1-5; TRBD1 agrees at 9 bases. The source is a human donor with non-small cell lung cancer. The CDR3 loop is CASSPGQGGIYQPQHF. CDR3 DNA sequence: TGCGCCAGCAGCCCGGGACAGGGCGGGATTTATCAGCCCCAGCATTTT.